Presented here are 5 T cell receptor beta chains from one specimen sequenced in a study of CD8 T cells in Susac syndrome (dated by TCRdb to 2018 to 2020). Libraries were built with the immunoSEQ multiplex PCR assay. RNA was extracted with the RNeasy kit and roughly 0.5 to 1 ug was reverse transcribed using random hexamers. Through fastp at Q25 and MiXCR, TCRdb rebuilt clones from the public reads, retaining in-frame beta chains. One record per CDR3 amino acid sequence lists the most common genes and DNA. The sample records some 100,000 distinct CDR3 sequences, around 97% of which are singletons. The biggest ten clones account for 0.096% of the sample. Sequenced material: CD4+ T cells from PBMCs. All receptors derive from a human donor in good health.

V gene TRBV28 combines with J gene TRBJ1-1, with D perhaps TRBD1 (5 bases). Germline assignment: CDR1 MDHEN and CDR2 SYDVKM. The CDR3 is 15 amino acids. Trimming took 4 bases from V and 4 from J, leaving 16 bases between them. The CDR3 DNA reads TGTGCCAGCAGTTGGGACGCTTCGGGGCTCACTGAAGCTTTCTTT. The encoded protein is CASSWDASGLTEAFF.

This clonotype is a singleton in its sample. V gene TRBV6-2 or TRBV6-3 combines with J gene TRBJ2-1, with 10 nucleotides matching TRBD2. The ends lost 8 bases at V and 7 bases at J; junction bases unmatched: 11. The CDR3 contains 15 residues. Germline CDR1 reads MNHEY; CDR2 reads SVGEGT. In DNA, the CDR3 is TGTGCCAGCGGCCCTAGCGGGAGTCCCTCAAATGAGCAGTTCTTC. Translating it yields CASGPSGSPSNEQFF.

The genes are TRBV5-4 and TRBJ2-7, with D tentatively TRBD2 (6 bases). This CDR3 is 14 amino acids long. Germline CDR1 SGHNT, CDR2 YYREEE (reference sequence). Trimming took off 5 bases at V and 2 bases at J, with 14 bases between the two ends. The CDR3 region is CASRAGNGPYEQYF. The CDR3 nucleotides are TGTGCCAGCAGGGCGGGAAACGGTCCCTACGAGCAGTACTTC.

This chain connects TRBV5-1 to TRBJ2-7; 8 bases are shared with TRBD1. The J segment lost 2 bases and the V segment lost 6 bases, leaving 7 bases of the junction unmatched. Germline-derived CDR1 and CDR2 are SGHRS and YFSETQ. This CDR3 comprises 14 residues. The CDR3 nucleotides are TGCGCCAGCAAGGCGGGGACAGGAGCCTACGAGCAGTACTTC. Translated: CASKAGTGAYEQYF.

The chain recombines TRBV2 with TRBJ2-7; a possible D gene is TRBD1 (6 bases). The germline gives CDR1 SNHLY, CDR2 FYNNEI. Trimming left V 6 bases short and J 2 bases short, with 11 bases between. The CDR3 has 13 amino acids. CDR3 in DNA: TGTGCCAGCAGCAACAGGGTCACCTACGAGCAGTACTTC. Translating it yields CASSNRVTYEQYF.